The rows below give T cell receptor beta chains drawn from one sample of a study of T cell repertoires in cytomegalovirus infection. TCRdb recomputed calls from the reads with MiXCR, one row per CDR3 protein. Of hundreds of thousands of distinct CDR3 sequences detected, roughly 26% appear once; the ten largest clones hold 7% to 9%. Sequencing input: CD8+ T cells from PBMCs. The receptor set was obtained from a human donor in good health (CMV status not recorded). Some clones in this sample may be carry-over from other donors' samples. CDR3s include the opening cysteine and the closing phenylalanine or tryptophan. A D gene is named only where the DNA matches it firmly. The size entry is marked missing in some rows and otherwise reads once, few, many or a size class.

len	d_gene	abundance	j_gene	v_gene	CDR3nt	CDR3aa
14	TRBD2	.	TRBJ2-7	TRBV12-3/TRBV12-4	TGTGCCAGCAGTTTTAGCGGGGCCGCCTACGAGCAGTACTTC	CASSFSGAAYEQYF
16	TRBD1	.	TRBJ1-2	TRBV7-9	TGTGCCAGCAGCCCTCCTGGACAGGGTCGCGGCTATGGCTACACCTTC	CASSPPGQGRGYGYTF
16	TRBD1	few	TRBJ2-1	TRBV12-3/TRBV12-4	TGTGCCAGCAGTCCCAGACAGGGCCCGCACTACAATGAGCAGTTCTTC	CASSPRQGPHYNEQFF
16	TRBD2	.	TRBJ2-3	TRBV20-1	TGCAGTGCTAGAGAGGCAGCGGGGCTTAGCACAGATACGCAGTATTTT	CSAREAAGLSTDTQYF
16	TRBD2	few	TRBJ2-1	TRBV7-6	TGTGCCAGCAGCTTAGTCCTAGCGGGTTCCTACAATGAGCAGTTCTTC	CASSLVLAGSYNEQFF
12	.	few	TRBJ1-1	TRBV15	TGTGCCACCAGCAGGACAGGTACTGAAGCTTTCTTT	CATSRTGTEAFF
14	.	.	TRBJ1-2	TRBV27	TGTGCCAGCAGTTTAATAGCCGGTGACTATGGCTACACCTTC	CASSLIAGDYGYTF
16	TRBD2	many	TRBJ2-1	TRBV10-3	TGTGCCATCAGTGCTTCCCTAGCGGGGAACTACAATGAGCAGTTCTTC	CAISASLAGNYNEQFF
17	.	.	TRBJ2-2	TRBV20-1	TGCAGTGCTAGAGATTCTGGGGGGACAACGAACACCGGGGAGCTGTTTTTT	CSARDSGGTTNTGELFF
17	TRBD2	few	TRBJ2-2	TRBV10-3	TGTGCCATCTTGGTTACTAGCGGGGGGCTTAACACCGGGGAGCTGTTTTTT	CAILVTSGGLNTGELFF
16	.	.	TRBJ1-1	TRBV14	TGTGCCAGCAGCATCATCCGGGCGGTGCCCTTTGATGAAGCTTTCTTT	CASSIIRAVPFDEAFF
13	.	many	TRBJ1-1	TRBV28	TGTGCCAGCAGTTTACACAGGTACACTGAAGCTTTCTTT	CASSLHRYTEAFF
12	.	few	TRBJ2-5	TRBV6-6	TGTGCCAGCAACAAGACTTGGGAGACCCAGTACTTC	CASNKTWETQYF
16	TRBD1	.	TRBJ2-5	TRBV7-9	TGTGCCAGCCTTGGTACCGCCGGGACAGGGGAAGAGACCCAGTACTTC	CASLGTAGTGEETQYF
18	.	.	TRBJ2-3	TRBV12-3/TRBV12-4	TGTGCCAGCAGTTTATCCCCCCGCGTGGCTCCTAGCACAGATACGCAGTATTTT	CASSLSPRVAPSTDTQYF
15	.	.	TRBJ2-6	TRBV2	TGTGCCAGCAGTGAAGCAAACTCTGGGGCCAACGTCCTGACTTTC	CASSEANSGANVLTF
14	.	.	TRBJ2-7	TRBV29-1	TGCAGCGTTGAAGTAGGAGCTCGGGCTAACGAGCAGTACTTC	CSVEVGARANEQYF
16	TRBD2	.	TRBJ2-1	TRBV2	TGTGCCACCAATGTGGGCGGGGGGCAGTCCTACAATGAGCAGTTCTTC	CATNVGGGQSYNEQFF
14	.	few	TRBJ1-1	TRBV20-1	TGCAGTGCTATGTTAACAGGGAAGGGGACTGAAGCTTTCTTT	CSAMLTGKGTEAFF
13	.	.	TRBJ1-2	TRBV29-1	TGCAGCGTTGATTGGGGAGTCATCTATGGCTACACCTTC	CSVDWGVIYGYTF
13	.	.	TRBJ2-7	TRBV20-1	TGCAGTGCGAATGATGATAACTCCTACGAGCAGTACTTC	CSANDDNSYEQYF
17	TRBD2	many	TRBJ2-1	TRBV7-2	TGTGCCAGCAGCCCCTTATTTCTAGCGGGGGGACAGAATGAGCAGTTCTTC	CASSPLFLAGGQNEQFF
12	TRBD2	.	TRBJ2-1	TRBV2	TGTGCCAGCAAACTAGCGGGGGGGGAGCAGTTCTTC	CASKLAGGEQFF
14	TRBD1	few	TRBJ2-7	TRBV7-9	TGTGCCGGTGGCGGACAGGGGGAACACGGCGAGCAGTACTTC	CAGGGQGEHGEQYF
14	.	.	TRBJ1-4	TRBV10-3	TGTGCCATCAGTGATGAAGCAACTAATGAAAAACTGTTTTTT	CAISDEATNEKLFF
15	TRBD2	few	TRBJ2-1	TRBV29-1	TGCAGCGTTGCGGGACTAGCGGGCTCCTACAATGAGCAGTTCTTC	CSVAGLAGSYNEQFF
13	.	many	TRBJ2-1	TRBV2	TGTGCCAGCAGTGTGGGACCCTACAATGAGCAGTTCTTC	CASSVGPYNEQFF
13	.	.	TRBJ2-7	TRBV19	TGTGCCAGTAGTTGGGGGCTGGGTGACGAGCAGTACTTC	CASSWGLGDEQYF
13	.	once	TRBJ1-4	TRBV29-1	TGCAGCGTTGAGTCACCGAGGGGGGAAAAACTGTTTTTT	CSVESPRGEKLFF
13	.	many	TRBJ2-7	TRBV28	TGTGCCAGCAGAAATAGCGGCTCCTACGAGCAGTACTTC	CASRNSGSYEQYF
15	.	.	TRBJ1-2	TRBV7-9	TGTGCCAGCAGCTTGGGAGGGGACCCGATCTATGGCTACACCTTC	CASSLGGDPIYGYTF
14	.	many	TRBJ1-1	TRBV27	TGTGCCAGCACAGGGATCTCAGGGAACACTGAAGCTTTCTTT	CASTGISGNTEAFF
17	.	.	TRBJ1-5	TRBV6-6	TGTGCCAGCAGTTACCCGGACCTGTCCACCCCGAATCAGCCCCAGCATTTT	CASSYPDLSTPNQPQHF
13	.	many	TRBJ2-2	TRBV6-1	TGTGCCATTGGTCCCCGGGACCCCGGGGAGCTGTTTTTT	CAIGPRDPGELFF
17	TRBD2	.	TRBJ2-1	TRBV4-1	TGCGCCAGCAGCCAAGATCGCGCGCGGGGGGCCCGGGGTGAGCAGTTCTTC	CASSQDRARGARGEQFF
14	.	few	TRBJ1-1	TRBV19	TGTGCCAGCGCCCTGGGCCCAGGGAACACTGAAGCTTTCTTT	CASALGPGNTEAFF
19	TRBD2	.	TRBJ2-1	TRBV15	TGTGCCACCAGGCCAGTCACCATTCTAACTAGCGGGGGGGCTGATGAGCAGTTCTTC	CATRPVTILTSGGADEQFF
14	TRBD1	.	TRBJ1-2	TRBV7-9	TGTGCCAGCTCCTTGGAGGGGGCTGCGTATGGCTACACCTTC	CASSLEGAAYGYTF